This T cell receptor (beta chain) was sequenced during a study of shared clonotypes between healthy human individuals. About the study: Researchers assigned three CD4 naive, three CD4 memory, two CD8 naive and one CD8 memory plate to each donor.

As processed by the authors: Filtering of immunoSEQ junctional sequences could not match full-length read filtering. Some clones are missing from TCRdb's copy, which holds only in-frame ones; the method was immunoSEQ multiplex PCR. V and J calls and clone size are as listed in that table; D and trimming were resolved from the DNA. The table lists about 2.3 million clones, 85% to 95% of them singletons. The germline gives CDR1 SGHTA, CDR2 FQGNSA. This CDR3 has 17 amino acids. The V and J ends lost 5 bases and 2 bases, in that order; junction bases with no gene match: 12. As concerns this clone: The target antigen is unknown.

General study results and limits: All-four-donor shared clonotypes had higher generation probabilities than non-shared clonotypes did.

The CD4+ fraction was divided into a CD45RA+ naive subset and a CD45RA-negative memory subset. This TCR was sampled from a man between 18 and 29 years old in good health. Some clones in this sample may be carry-over from other donors' samples. Sequencing input: naive CD4+ T cells from PBMCs. Stated subset: CD45RA+ positively selected. This sequence joins TRBV7-2 and TRBJ1-1; 9 nucleotides align to TRBD1. This CDR3 reads CASSPGAPGQGNTEAFF. For the CDR3, the DNA is TGTGCCAGCAGCCCAGGGGCCCCGGGACAGGGCAACACTGAAGCTTTCTTT.